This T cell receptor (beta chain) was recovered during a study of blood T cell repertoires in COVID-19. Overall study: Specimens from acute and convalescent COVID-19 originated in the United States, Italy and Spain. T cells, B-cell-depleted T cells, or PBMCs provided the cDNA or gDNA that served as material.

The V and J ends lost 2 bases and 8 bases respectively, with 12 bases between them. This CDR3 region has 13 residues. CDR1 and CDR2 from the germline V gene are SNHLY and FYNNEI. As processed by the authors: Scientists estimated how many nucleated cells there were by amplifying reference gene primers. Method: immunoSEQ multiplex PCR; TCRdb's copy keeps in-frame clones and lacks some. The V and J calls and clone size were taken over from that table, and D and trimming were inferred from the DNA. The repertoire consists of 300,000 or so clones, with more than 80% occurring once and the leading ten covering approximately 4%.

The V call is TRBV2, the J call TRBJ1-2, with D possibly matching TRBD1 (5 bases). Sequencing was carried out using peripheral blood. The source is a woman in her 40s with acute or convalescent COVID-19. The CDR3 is CASSEWAGWGYTF. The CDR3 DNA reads TGTGCCAGCAGTGAATGGGCAGGGTGGGGCTACACCTTC.